The 24 T cell receptor beta chains given below trace back to one sample, sequenced in a study of control samples from healthy donors and cancer patients. TCRdb's copy holds only in-frame clones and misses some; the assay was immunoSEQ multiplex PCR. The sample holds around 130,000 clones; roughly 90% are singletons and the top ten take 40%. Sequencing used blood. Receptors originate from a man over 45 in good health.

This chain links TRBV3-1 (or the pseudogene TRBV3-2) with TRBJ1-3; 10 bases are a match to TRBD1. The CDR3 has 20 residues. The V segment lost 0 bases and the J segment 0 bases; nucleotides outside the gene matches: 11. Per germline, CDR1 LGHDT and CDR2 YNNKEL (reference sequence). CDR3 nucleotide sequence: TGTGCCAGCAGCCAAGAATGGGGGACAGGGGCACTTTACTCTGGAAACACCATATATTTT. Its translation is CASSQEWGTGALYSGNTIYF.

The chain combines TRBV19 with TRBJ1-5; D is ambiguous. CDR1 and CDR2 from the germline V gene are LNHDA and SQIVND (reference sequence). V shed 6 bases and J shed 5 bases, with 14 bases lying between them. The CDR3 length is 14 residues. The CDR3 DNA reads as TGTGCCAGTAGCGGCGGCGACACCTATCAGCCCCAGCATTTT. Translated: CASSGGDTYQPQHF.

V usage is TRBV10-3 and J usage is TRBJ2-2; D may match TRBD1 or TRBD2 (5 bases each). The V and J ends lost 4 bases and 1 base respectively, with 13 bases between them. This CDR3 has 16 amino acids. Looked up from germline, CDR1 is ENHRY and CDR2 is SYGVKD. The CDR3 region has the DNA TGTGCCATCAGTGGGGGCCTAGGAGGGAACACCGGGGAGCTGTTTTTT. Its translation: CAISGGLGGNTGELFF.

Details on this clone: Other DNA variants within this sample encode the same CDR3. The V call is TRBV5-5, the J call TRBJ1-6; D is unclear. This CDR3 comprises 14 residues. Trimming took 0 bases from V and 6 from J, leaving 7 bases between them. Germline assignment: CDR1 SGHKS and CDR2 YYEKEE (reference sequence). The CDR3: CASSLGLGNSPLHF. CDR3 bases: TGTGCCAGCAGCTTGGGGCTAGGTAATTCACCCCTCCACTTT. Combining the CDR3 with reference TRBV5-5 and TRBJ1-6 gives the whole variable domain DAGVTQSPTHLIKTRGQQVTLRCSPISGHKSVSWYQQVLGQGPQFIFQYYEKEERGRGNFPDRFSARQFPNYSSELNVNALLLGDSALYLCASSLGLGNSPLHFGNGTRLTVT.

On this clone itself: One end of the junction does not line up with germline, which may come from a read error. This chain uses TRBV14 with TRBJ1-2; possible D gene TRBD1, 6 bases. The CDR3 runs 16 residues. Per the germline V gene, CDR1 is SGHDN and CDR2 is FVKESK. CDR3 nucleotides: TGTGCCAGCATCCAACGGCCACTAGACAGGAACTATGGCTACACCTTC. Translation gives CASIQRPLDRNYGYTF.

V is TRBV5-8 and J is TRBJ1-4; possibly TRBD1 for D (5 bases). The CDR3 has 13 residues. Deletions cut 0 bases from V and 8 bases from J, with 8 bases between. Germline-derived CDR1 and CDR2 are SGHTS and YDEGEE. This chain's CDR3 is CASSLAQEEKLFF. For the CDR3, the DNA is TGTGCCAGCAGCTTGGCACAGGAGGAAAAACTGTTTTTT.

This clone was found once. This chain connects TRBV7-2 to TRBJ2-7, with 14 bases that match TRBD2. CDR3 length: 14 residues. Trimming removed 3 bases from V and 5 bases from J; junction bases left unmatched: 0. The germline V gene has CDR1 SGHTA and CDR2 FQGNSA. The CDR3 DNA reads TGTGCCAGCAGCTTGGGACTAGCGGGGGACGAGCAGTACTTC. Encoded protein: CASSLGLAGDEQYF. Complete variable domain (other parts from reference TRBV7-2 and TRBJ2-7): GAGVSQSPSNKVTEKGKDVELRCDPISGHTALYWYRQSLGQGLEFLIYFQGNSAPDKSGLPSDRFSAERTGGSVSTLTIQRTQQEDSAVYLCASSLGLAGDEQYFGPGTRLTVT.

The rearrangement uses TRBV27 and TRBJ2-1; D is undetermined. The CDR3 is 14 residues long. Trimming shortened V by 4 bases and J by 4 bases, and 11 bases separated the two germline ends. Germline lookup yields CDR1 MNHEY and CDR2 SMNVEV (reference sequence). The DNA for the CDR3 is TGTGCCAGCAGTTACGACAAGCTTTACAATGAGCAGTTCTTC. This translates into CASSYDKLYNEQFF.

This chain connects TRBV30 to TRBJ2-7; 10 nucleotides match TRBD1. Trimming at V came to 3 bases and at J to 0 bases, leaving 5 bases not matched to a gene. Germline CDR1 GTSNPN, CDR2 SVGIG (reference sequence). CDR3 size: 15 residues. In DNA form, the CDR3 reads TGTGCCTGGAGGGGGACAGGGGCTTTCTCCTACGAGCAGTACTTC. Translation: CAWRGTGAFSYEQYF.

This chain links TRBV11-2 with TRBJ1-1, with D possibly matching TRBD1 (6 bases). This CDR3 has 14 residues. Germline V gene data show CDR1 as SGHAT and CDR2 as FQNNGV. The V gene lost 2 bases and the J gene lost 5 bases, with 12 bases spanning the gap. This CDR3 is CASSLTGGGTEAFF. The DNA of the CDR3 is TGTGCCAGCAGCTTAACCGGGGGCGGGACTGAAGCTTTCTTT.

CDR3 bases: TGTGCCAGTAGTATAGGTCGACTAGCGGGGGGGAACAATGAGCAGTTCTTC. This sequence encodes CASSIGRLAGGNNEQFF. The J gene is TRBJ2-1, the V gene TRBV19, with 14 bases identical to TRBD2. The CDR3 consists of 17 residues. V dropped 1 base and J dropped 5; count of bases not matched to a gene: 4. Germline-derived CDR1 and CDR2 are LNHDA and SQIVND (reference sequence). Supplemented by reference TRBV19 and TRBJ2-1, the full variable domain reads DGGITQSPKYLFRKEGQNVTLSCEQNLNHDAMYWYRQDPGQGLRLIYYSQIVNDFQKGDIAEGYSVSREKKESFPLTVTSAQKNPTAFYLCASSIGRLAGGNNEQFFGPGTRLTVL.

The chain carries TRBV7-2 and TRBJ2-5; no firm D call. The CDR3 totals 14 residues. Per the germline V gene, CDR1 is SGHTA and CDR2 is FQGNSA. The V gene lost 4 bases and the J gene lost 5 bases, with 14 bases spanning the gap. Here the CDR3 reads CASSSRPGQETQYF. The CDR3 DNA reads as TGTGCCAGCAGCTCCCGACCTGGGCAGGAGACCCAGTACTTC.

The V and J genes are TRBV7-2 and TRBJ2-5; 7 nucleotides match TRBD1. The germline gives CDR1 SGHTA, CDR2 FQGNSA. After removal of 2 bases from V and 1 base from J, the junction contained 1 base not matched to a gene. There are 14 residues in the CDR3. The CDR3 loop reads CASSLQGVQETQYF. The CDR3 DNA follows: TGTGCCAGCAGCTTACAGGGGGTCCAAGAGACCCAGTACTTC.

The rearrangement links TRBV7-9 to TRBJ2-2; 7 bases match TRBD1. The CDR3 totals 13 residues. J was trimmed by 6 bases and V by 6 bases; bases with no gene match: 4. Germline V gene sequence: CDR1 SEHNR, CDR2 FQNEAQ (reference sequence). CDR3: CASSSTGAGELFF. The CDR3 region has the DNA TGTGCCAGCAGTTCAACAGGGGCCGGGGAGCTGTTTTTT.

At least ten counts were recorded for this clone. The chain has TRBV19 and TRBJ2-5, with TRBD2 matching over 7 bases. Germline lookup yields CDR1 LNHDA and CDR2 SQIVND (reference sequence). J was trimmed by 4 bases and V by 5 bases; bases with no gene match: 10. The CDR3 is made up of 15 amino acids. CDR3: CASSAQGGWRETQYF. The CDR3 DNA reads TGTGCCAGTAGTGCCCAGGGAGGGTGGAGAGAGACCCAGTACTTC.

In regard to this clone: This sample also contains other DNA sequences that code for the same CDR3. The genes are TRBV6-5 and TRBJ1-1; 8 bases agree with TRBD1. Trimming at V came to 6 bases and at J to 0 bases, leaving 3 bases not matched to a gene. The germline gives CDR1 MNHEY, CDR2 SVGAGI. CDR3 length equals 14 residues. The CDR3 sequence is CASRRTGMNTEAFF. In DNA form, the CDR3 reads TGTGCCAGCAGACGGACAGGGATGAACACTGAAGCTTTCTTT.

The V call is TRBV27, the J call TRBJ2-5; D gene ambiguous. This CDR3 comprises 13 residues. Germline-derived CDR1 and CDR2 are MNHEY and SMNVEV (reference sequence). Trimming took off 6 bases at V and 1 base at J, with 9 bases between the two ends. CDR3 sequence reads: CASSLMGQETQYF. The CDR3 DNA is TGTGCCAGCAGCCTGATGGGCCAAGAGACCCAGTACTTC.

The chain is built from TRBV6-6 and TRBJ1-5, with a possible D match to TRBD1 (6 bases). Germline-derived CDR1 and CDR2 are MNHNY and SVGAGI (reference sequence). V lost 4 bases and J lost 4, with 14 bases in between. This CDR3 is 15 amino acids long. The CDR3 reads CASSFLGGANQPQHF. In DNA, the CDR3 is TGTGCCAGCAGTTTCCTTGGGGGGGCGAATCAGCCCCAGCATTTT.

The chain employs TRBV5-1 and TRBJ2-7, with unresolved D. The CDR3 extends over 15 amino acids. V was trimmed by 5 bases and J by 7 bases, leaving 22 bases between them. From germline, CDR1 is SGHRS and CDR2 YFSETQ. The CDR3 here is CASSSERVLSREQYF. The CDR3 region has the DNA TGCGCCAGCAGTTCCGAACGGGTCCTGTCGAGGGAGCAGTACTTC.

The chain uses TRBV3-1 (or the pseudogene TRBV3-2) and TRBJ1-1; D perhaps matches TRBD1 (6 bases). The length of the CDR3 is 16 residues. The V gene lost 6 bases and the J gene lost 4 bases, with 21 bases spanning the gap. The germline CDR1 and CDR2 sequences are LGHDT and YNNKEL (reference sequence). CDR3 nucleotide sequence: TGTGCCAGCAGGAGGTGGTCGGGGGGCGGGAGCACTGAAGCTTTCTTT. Its translation is CASRRWSGGGSTEAFF.

The V and J genes are TRBV6-5 and TRBJ1-2; 7 bases map to TRBD1. The CDR3 covers 15 residues. The V segment lost 0 bases and the J segment 6 bases; nucleotides outside the gene matches: 7. Germline V lookup: CDR1 MNHEY, CDR2 SVGAGI. The CDR3 loop reads CASSYSSGTVDGYTF. The CDR3 bases are TGTGCCAGCAGTTACTCTTCAGGGACAGTCGATGGCTACACCTTC.

The chain couples TRBV19 to TRBJ1-5; D remains unclear. Germline V CDR1 and CDR2: LNHDA, SQIVND (reference sequence). V was pared by 4 bases and J by 4 bases, with 17 bases between. The CDR3 has 16 amino acids. The CDR3 DNA is TGTGCCAGTAGTACATTGGACGGAGGCACGAATCAGCCCCAGCATTTT. Translating it yields CASSTLDGGTNQPQHF. Looking up the rest from reference TRBV19 and TRBJ1-5 gives the full variable domain: DGGITQSPKYLFRKEGQNVTLSCEQNLNHDAMYWYRQDPGQGLRLIYYSQIVNDFQKGDIAEGYSVSREKKESFPLTVTSAQKNPTAFYLCASSTLDGGTNQPQHFGDGTRLSIL.

The chain links TRBV5-1 to TRBJ2-5; D gene uncertain. In germline, CDR1 is SGHRS, CDR2 YFSETQ. The CDR3 is 11 residues long. Trimming shortened V by 5 bases and J by 3 bases, and 5 bases separated the two germline ends. This CDR3 is CASRREETQYF. The CDR3 DNA is TGCGCCAGCAGACGGGAAGAGACCCAGTACTTC.

CDR3 bases: TGTGCCAGTAGTATGATGACAGGGAATCAGCCCCAGCATTTT. Its translation is CASSMMTGNQPQHF. The chain carries TRBV19 and TRBJ1-5; TRBD1 matches at 7 bases. Trimming at V came to 3 bases and at J to 4 bases, leaving 3 bases not matched to a gene. CDR3 size: 14 residues. The germline V gene encodes CDR1 LNHDA and CDR2 SQIVND (reference sequence).